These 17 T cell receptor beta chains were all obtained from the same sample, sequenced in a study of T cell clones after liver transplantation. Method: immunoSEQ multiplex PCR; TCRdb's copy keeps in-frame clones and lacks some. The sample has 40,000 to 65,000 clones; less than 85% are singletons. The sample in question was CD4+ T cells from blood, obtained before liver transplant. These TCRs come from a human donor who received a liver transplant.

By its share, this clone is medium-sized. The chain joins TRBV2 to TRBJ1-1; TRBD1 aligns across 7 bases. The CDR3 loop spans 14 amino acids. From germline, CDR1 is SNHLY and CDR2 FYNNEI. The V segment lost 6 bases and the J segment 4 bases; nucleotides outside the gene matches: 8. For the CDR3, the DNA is TGTGCCAGCAGCCGGGACAGCAGGCGCACTGAAGCTTTCTTT. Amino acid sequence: CASSRDSRRTEAFF.

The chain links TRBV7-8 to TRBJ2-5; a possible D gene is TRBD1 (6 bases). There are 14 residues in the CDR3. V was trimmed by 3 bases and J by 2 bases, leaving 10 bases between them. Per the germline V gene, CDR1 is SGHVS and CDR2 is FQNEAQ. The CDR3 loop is CASSLGTKQETQYF. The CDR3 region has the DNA TGTGCCAGCAGCTTGGGGACAAAACAAGAGACCCAGTACTTC.

The CDR3 here is CASRKIGETQYF. The CDR3 DNA sequence: TGTGCCAGCAGAAAAATAGGGGAGACCCAGTACTTC. This sequence joins TRBV27 and TRBJ2-5; D gene ambiguous. V lost 6 bases, J lost 5 bases, and 10 bases lay in between. Germline V gene lookup returns CDR1 MNHEY and CDR2 SMNVEV (reference sequence). This CDR3 region has 12 residues.

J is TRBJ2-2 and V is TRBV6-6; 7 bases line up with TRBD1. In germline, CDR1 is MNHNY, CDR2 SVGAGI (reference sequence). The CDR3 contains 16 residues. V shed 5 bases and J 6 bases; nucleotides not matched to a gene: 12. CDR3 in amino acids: CASSGDRERWAGELFF. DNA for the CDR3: TGTGCCAGCAGTGGCGACAGGGAACGATGGGCCGGGGAGCTGTTTTTT.

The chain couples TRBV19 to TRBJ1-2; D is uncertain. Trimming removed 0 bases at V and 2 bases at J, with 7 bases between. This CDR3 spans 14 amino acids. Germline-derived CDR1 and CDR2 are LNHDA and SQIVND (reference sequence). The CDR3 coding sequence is TGTGCCAGTAGTATAGAGCCGGGGAACTATGGCTACACCTTC. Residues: CASSIEPGNYGYTF.

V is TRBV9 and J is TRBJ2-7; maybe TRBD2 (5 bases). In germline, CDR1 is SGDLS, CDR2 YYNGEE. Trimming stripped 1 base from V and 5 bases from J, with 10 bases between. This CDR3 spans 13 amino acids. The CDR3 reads CASSVRGTDEQYF. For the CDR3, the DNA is TGTGCCAGCAGCGTACGGGGTACGGACGAGCAGTACTTC. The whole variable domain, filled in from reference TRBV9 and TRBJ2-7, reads DSGVTQTPKHLITATGQRVTLRCSPRSGDLSVYWYQQSLDQGLQFLIQYYNGEERAKGNILERFSAQQFPDLHSELNLSSLELGDSALYFCASSVRGTDEQYFGPGTRLTVT.

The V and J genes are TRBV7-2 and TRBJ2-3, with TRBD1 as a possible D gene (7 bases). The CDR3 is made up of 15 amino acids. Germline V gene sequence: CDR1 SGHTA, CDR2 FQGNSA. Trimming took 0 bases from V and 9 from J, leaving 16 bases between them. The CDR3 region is CASSLAHRGGGTQYF. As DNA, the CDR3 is TGTGCCAGCAGCTTAGCGCACAGGGGAGGCGGCACGCAGTATTTT. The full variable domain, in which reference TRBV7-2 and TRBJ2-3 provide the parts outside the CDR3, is GAGVSQSPSNKVTEKGKDVELRCDPISGHTALYWYRQSLGQGLEFLIYFQGNSAPDKSGLPSDRFSAERTGGSVSTLTIQRTQQEDSAVYLCASSLAHRGGGTQYFGPGTRLTVL.

CDR3 residues: CASRTGTAEETQYF. CDR3 bases: TGTGCCAGCAGGACCGGGACAGCAGAAGAGACCCAGTACTTC. This chain uses TRBV6-1 with TRBJ2-5; 7 bases are shared with TRBD1. V shed 6 bases and J 3 bases; nucleotides not matched to a gene: 7. CDR1 is MNHNS, CDR2 SASEGT, per germline. CDR3 length equals 14 residues.

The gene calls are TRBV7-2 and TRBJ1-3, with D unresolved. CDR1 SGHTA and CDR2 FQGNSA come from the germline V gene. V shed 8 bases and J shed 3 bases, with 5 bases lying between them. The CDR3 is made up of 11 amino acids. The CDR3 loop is CASPLGNTIYF. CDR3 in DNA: TGTGCCAGCCCCCTTGGAAACACCATATATTTT.

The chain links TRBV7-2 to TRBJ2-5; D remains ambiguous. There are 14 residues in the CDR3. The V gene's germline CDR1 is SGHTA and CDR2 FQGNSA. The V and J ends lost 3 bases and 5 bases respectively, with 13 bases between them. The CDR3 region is CASSLQRVGETQYF. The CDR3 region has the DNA TGTGCCAGCAGCTTGCAAAGAGTAGGCGAGACCCAGTACTTC.

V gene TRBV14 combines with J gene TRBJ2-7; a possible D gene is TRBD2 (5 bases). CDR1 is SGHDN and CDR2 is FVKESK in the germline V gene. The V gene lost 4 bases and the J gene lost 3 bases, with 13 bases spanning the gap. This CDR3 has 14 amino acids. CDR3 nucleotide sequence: TGTGCCAGCAGCCGCCAGGCGGGCCTCTACGAGCAGTACTTC. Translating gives CASSRQAGLYEQYF.

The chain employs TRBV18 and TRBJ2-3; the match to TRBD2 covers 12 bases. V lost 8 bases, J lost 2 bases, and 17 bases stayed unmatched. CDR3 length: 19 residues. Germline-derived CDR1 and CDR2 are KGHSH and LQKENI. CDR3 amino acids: CASSRLAGEPGGVTDTQYF. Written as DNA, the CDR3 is TGTGCCAGCAGCCGACTAGCGGGAGAGCCGGGAGGTGTCACAGATACGCAGTATTTT.

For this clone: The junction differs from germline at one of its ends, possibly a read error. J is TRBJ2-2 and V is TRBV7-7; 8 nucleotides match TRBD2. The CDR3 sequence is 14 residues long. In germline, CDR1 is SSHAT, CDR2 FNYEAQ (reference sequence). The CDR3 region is CASSRSGSAGELFF. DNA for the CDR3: TGTGCTAGCAGCCGCAGCGGGAGCGCCGGGGAGCTGTTTTTT.

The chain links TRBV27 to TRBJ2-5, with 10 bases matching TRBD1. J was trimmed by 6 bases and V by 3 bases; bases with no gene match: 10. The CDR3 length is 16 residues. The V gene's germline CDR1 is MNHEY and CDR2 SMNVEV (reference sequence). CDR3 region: CASSFGWGQGRKTQYF. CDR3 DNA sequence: TGTGCCAGCAGTTTTGGTTGGGGACAGGGGCGGAAGACCCAGTACTTC.

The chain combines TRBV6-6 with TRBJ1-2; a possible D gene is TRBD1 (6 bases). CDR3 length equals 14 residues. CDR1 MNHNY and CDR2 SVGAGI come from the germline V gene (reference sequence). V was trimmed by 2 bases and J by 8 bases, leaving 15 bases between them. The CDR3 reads CASSYEFTGNGYTF. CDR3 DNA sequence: TGTGCCAGCAGTTACGAGTTCACAGGGAACGGCTACACCTTC.

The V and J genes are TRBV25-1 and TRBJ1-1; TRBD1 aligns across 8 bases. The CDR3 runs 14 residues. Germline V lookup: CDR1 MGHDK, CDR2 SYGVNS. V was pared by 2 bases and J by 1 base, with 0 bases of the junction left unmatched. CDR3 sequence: CASSEQGANTEAFF. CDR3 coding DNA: TGTGCCAGCAGTGAACAGGGGGCGAACACTGAAGCTTTCTTT. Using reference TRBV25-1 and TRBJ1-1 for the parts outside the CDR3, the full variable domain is EADIYQTPRYLVIGTGKKITLECSQTMGHDKMYWYQQDPGMELHLIHYSYGVNSTEKGDLSSESTVSRIRTEHFPLTLESARPSHTSQYLCASSEQGANTEAFFGQGTRLTVV.

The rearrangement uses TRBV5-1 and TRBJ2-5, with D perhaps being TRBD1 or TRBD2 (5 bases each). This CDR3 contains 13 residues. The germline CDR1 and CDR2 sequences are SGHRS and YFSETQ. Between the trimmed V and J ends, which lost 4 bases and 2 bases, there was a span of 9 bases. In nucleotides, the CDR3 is TGCGCCAGCAGCCTCAGGGAGCAAGAGACCCAGTACTTC. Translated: CASSLREQETQYF.